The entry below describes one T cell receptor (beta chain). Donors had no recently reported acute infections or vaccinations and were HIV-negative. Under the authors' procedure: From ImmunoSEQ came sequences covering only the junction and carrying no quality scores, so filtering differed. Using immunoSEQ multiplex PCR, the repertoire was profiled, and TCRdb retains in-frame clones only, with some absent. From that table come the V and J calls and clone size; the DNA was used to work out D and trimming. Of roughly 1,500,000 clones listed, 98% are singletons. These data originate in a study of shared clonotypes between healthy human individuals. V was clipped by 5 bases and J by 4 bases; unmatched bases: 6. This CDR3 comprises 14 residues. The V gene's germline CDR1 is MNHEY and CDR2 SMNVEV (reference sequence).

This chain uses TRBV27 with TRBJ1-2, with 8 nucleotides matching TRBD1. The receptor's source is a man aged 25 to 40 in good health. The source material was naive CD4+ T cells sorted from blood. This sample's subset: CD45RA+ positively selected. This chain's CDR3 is CASSDRGRGYGYTF. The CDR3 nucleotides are TGTGCCAGCAGTGACAGGGGCAGGGGCTATGGCTACACCTTC.